These 30 T cell receptor beta chains share one sample of origin, sequenced in a study of cytomegalovirus exposure and HLA in healthy donors. Use of 60 Vbeta and 13 Jbeta primers characterized the PCR. Data came from immunoSEQ multiplex PCR; TCRdb stores just in-frame clones and leaves some out. The table shows under 70,000 clones, with roughly 90% occurring only once. The sequencing input was PBMCs. The receptors originated from a woman in her twenties or thirties in good health and CMV-seronegative.

The chain is built from TRBV7-9 and TRBJ2-1; tentatively, D is TRBD1 (6 bases). Deletions cut 1 base from V and 8 bases from J, with 24 bases between. The germline CDR1 and CDR2 sequences are SEHNR and FQNEAQ (reference sequence). The CDR3 extends over 18 amino acids. The CDR3 nucleotides read TGTGCCAGCAGCTTAGGTTTAATATGGACAGAGGGGTCCTATGAGCAGTTCTTC. Protein product: CASSLGLIWTEGSYEQFF.

The rearrangement joins TRBV19 to TRBJ1-5; a weak D match, TRBD1 (6 bases). The germline CDR1 and CDR2 sequences are LNHDA and SQIVND (reference sequence). Trimming took off 3 bases at V and 2 bases at J, with 8 bases between the two ends. The CDR3 covers 14 residues. The CDR3 sequence: CASSMPGGNQPQHF. The CDR3 region has the DNA TGTGCCAGTAGTATGCCAGGGGGCAATCAGCCCCAGCATTTT.

The chain carries TRBV5-6 and TRBJ2-4, with 14 positions matching TRBD2. The V gene's germline CDR1 is SGHDT and CDR2 YYEEEE. Trimming at V came to 3 bases and at J to 1 base, leaving 9 bases not matched to a gene. CDR3 length equals 19 residues. The CDR3: CASSSGLAGEFWAKNIQYF. The CDR3 nucleotides are TGTGCCAGCAGCTCGGGACTAGCGGGAGAATTTTGGGCCAAAAACATTCAGTACTTC.

This chain links TRBV7-9 with TRBJ2-5; 7 bases agree with TRBD2. With the DNA end fitting TRBJ2-7 better, the J assignment may be wrong. There are 15 residues in the CDR3. Germline lookup yields CDR1 SEHNR and CDR2 FQNEAQ (reference sequence). CDR3 protein: CASSRGERGSYEQYF. In nucleotides, the CDR3 is TGTGCCAGCAGCCGAGGGGAGCGGGGTTCCTACGAGCAGTACTTC.

This chain links TRBV25-1 with TRBJ2-7, with 7 positions matching TRBD1. Germline loops: CDR1 MGHDK, CDR2 SYGVNS. V trimming: 2 bases; J trimming: 5 bases; junction bases outside the gene matches: 15. The CDR3 contains 17 residues. The CDR3, as DNA: TGTGCCAGCAGTGAAGGGGTAGGGGCAGGGGGACCGGACGAGCAGTACTTC. Its protein product is CASSEGVGAGGPDEQYF.

This clone appeared a single time. The V call is TRBV5-8, the J call TRBJ2-6; maybe TRBD1 (5 bases). Germline values: CDR1 SGHTS, CDR2 YDEGEE. V was trimmed by 4 bases and J by 2 bases, leaving 13 bases between them. The CDR3 sequence is 16 residues long. The CDR3 reads CASSPAKGTGANVLTF. The CDR3 DNA reads TGTGCCAGCAGCCCGGCCAAGGGGACTGGGGCCAACGTCCTGACTTTC.

The CDR3 sequence is CASSPWTDQAKNIQYF. The CDR3 DNA reads TGTGCCAGCAGTCCATGGACAGATCAAGCCAAAAACATTCAGTACTTC. The genes are TRBV27 and TRBJ2-4; TRBD1 might be the D (6 bases). V was clipped by 5 bases and J by 0 bases, with 14 bases between them. Germline V lookup: CDR1 MNHEY, CDR2 SMNVEV (reference sequence). CDR3 length equals 16 residues.

The V and J genes are TRBV9 and TRBJ1-4, with no clear D. Germline V gene sequence: CDR1 SGDLS, CDR2 YYNGEE. Trimming removed 2 bases at V and 4 bases at J, with 9 bases between. CDR3 size: 14 residues. The CDR3 spells CASSVGGYNEKLFF. The CDR3 region has the DNA TGTGCCAGCAGCGTGGGAGGTTATAATGAAAAACTGTTTTTT.

The chain links TRBV7-2 to TRBJ1-5, with 7 bases aligning to TRBD1. The germline CDR1 and CDR2 sequences are SGHTA and FQGNSA. This CDR3 has 19 amino acids. V shed 0 bases and J 0 bases; nucleotides not matched to a gene: 11. CDR3 residues: CASSLASGQTLYSNQPQHF. CDR3 sequence (DNA): TGTGCCAGCAGCTTAGCGTCGGGACAGACTCTTTATAGCAATCAGCCCCAGCATTTT.

The genes are TRBV27 and TRBJ1-2; TRBD1 matches at 10 bases. The trim removed 1 base at V and 4 bases at J, leaving 6 bases unmatched. This CDR3 comprises 16 residues. CDR1 MNHEY and CDR2 SMNVEV come from the germline V gene (reference sequence). DNA for the CDR3: TGTGCCAGCAGTTTATTAGGGGACAGGGGACCCTATGGCTACACCTTC. This encodes CASSLLGDRGPYGYTF.

The chain couples TRBV28 to TRBJ1-5; tentatively, D is TRBD1 (5 bases). V was clipped by 2 bases and J by 7 bases, with 6 bases between them. The CDR3 covers 12 residues. Germline V gives CDR1 MDHEN, CDR2 SYDVKM. The CDR3 loop reads CASSLGGQPQHF. The CDR3 region has the DNA TGTGCCAGCAGTTTAGGGGGGCAGCCCCAGCATTTT.

DNA for the CDR3: TGTGCCAGTAGTATTGTCGACAGGCAGCCCCAGCATTTT. It yields the protein CASSIVDRQPQHF. This rearrangement joins TRBV19 to TRBJ1-5; TRBD1 is a possible D gene (6 bases). V gave up 3 bases and J gave up 7 bases, with 10 bases separating them. The CDR3 is made up of 13 amino acids. CDR1 is LNHDA and CDR2 is SQIVND in the germline V gene (reference sequence). The full variable domain, with the rest looked up from reference TRBV19 and TRBJ1-5, is DGGITQSPKYLFRKEGQNVTLSCEQNLNHDAMYWYRQDPGQGLRLIYYSQIVNDFQKGDIAEGYSVSREKKESFPLTVTSAQKNPTAFYLCASSIVDRQPQHFGDGTRLSIL.

The chain employs TRBV21-1 and TRBJ2-7; the D segment call TRBD2 is taken from the table without a DNA check. TRBV21-1 is a listed pseudogene. The CDR3 is made up of 16 amino acids. CDR3 loop: CASSKGIRLRDYEQYF. In nucleotides, the CDR3 is TGTGCCAGCAGCAAAGGCATAAGGCTGAGGGACTACGAGCAGTACTTC.

This chain connects TRBV18 to TRBJ2-7; D is possibly TRBD2 (6 bases). The CDR3 loop spans 16 amino acids. CDR1 KGHSH and CDR2 LQKENI come from the germline V gene. V lost 0 bases and J lost 3, with 15 bases in between. The CDR3 region has the DNA TGTGCCAGCTCACCACCTGCACTAGCCGGAATCTACGAGCAGTACTTC. Residues: CASSPPALAGIYEQYF.

This chain connects TRBV4-2 to TRBJ2-3; a possible D gene is TRBD2 (5 bases). Germline V gene data show CDR1 as LGHNA and CDR2 as YNFKEQ. The CDR3 is 16 amino acids. Trimming left V 5 bases short and J 3 bases short, with 18 bases between. The CDR3 coding sequence is TGTGCCAGCAGCACCTTTGACGGACTCAAAACAGATACGCAGTATTTT. As protein: CASSTFDGLKTDTQYF.

This chain links TRBV29-1 with TRBJ2-5; 7 bases are shared with TRBD1. Unmatched junction bases numbered 9, after V lost 4 bases and J lost 1 base. The CDR3 consists of 15 residues. CDR1 and CDR2 (germline): SQVTM, ANQGSEA. CDR3 sequence: CSVVVGWDSQETQYF. In nucleotides, the CDR3 is TGCAGCGTTGTCGTTGGTTGGGACAGCCAAGAGACCCAGTACTTC.

The chain recombines TRBV11-1 with TRBJ2-5; TRBD2 is a possible D gene (6 bases). Germline V gene data show CDR1 as SGHAT and CDR2 as FQDESV (reference sequence). V gave up 5 bases and J gave up 5 bases, with 15 bases separating them. The CDR3 consists of 14 residues. The CDR3 nucleotides are TGTGCCAGCAGCCCGTGGAGGGAATTCGAGACCCAGTACTTC. Translating it yields CASSPWREFETQYF.

On this clone itself: The junction departs from germline at one end; a sequencing error may be responsible. The CDR3 protein is CASSLGLAGSDTQYF. The DNA for the CDR3 is TGTGCTAGCAGCCTGGGACTAGCGGGATCAGATACGCAGTATTTT. The chain recombines TRBV7-7 with TRBJ2-3; the match to TRBD2 covers 13 bases. The CDR3 extends over 15 amino acids. Germline V gene sequence: CDR1 SSHAT, CDR2 FNYEAQ (reference sequence).

Comments on this clone: One end of the junction is discordant with germline, which a read error may explain. This sequence joins TRBV7-9 and TRBJ2-3; D is possibly TRBD2 (6 bases). Germline V lookup: CDR1 SEHNR, CDR2 FQNEAQ (reference sequence). The CDR3 has 16 residues. The CDR3 reads CSSSLVWDSSTDTQYF. DNA for the CDR3: TGTTCCAGCAGCTTAGTTTGGGACTCTAGCACAGATACGCAGTATTTT.

This chain connects TRBV11-1 to TRBJ2-7; D might be TRBD1 (5 bases). Germline lookup yields CDR1 SGHAT and CDR2 FQDESV (reference sequence). V was cut by 1 base and J by 4 bases, with 8 bases left in between. CDR3 size: 13 residues. CDR3 DNA sequence: TGTGCCAGCAGCTTAGGGACACCTTACGAGCAGTACTTC. Translation: CASSLGTPYEQYF. The full variable domain, its missing parts supplied by reference TRBV11-1 and TRBJ2-7, is EAEVAQSPRYKITEKSQAVAFWCDPISGHATLYWYRQILGQGPELLVQFQDESVVDDSQLPKDRFSAERLKGVDSTLKIQPAELGDSAMYLCASSLGTPYEQYFGPGTRLTVT.

This clone was seen a handful of times. The rearrangement links TRBV28 to TRBJ1-1; D gene uncertain. The CDR3 contains 11 residues. Germline V gives CDR1 MDHEN, CDR2 SYDVKM. V was shortened by 8 bases and J by 1 base, with 5 bases between the two germline ends. In DNA, the CDR3 is TGTGCCAGCCAATCGAACACTGAAGCTTTCTTT. Translation: CASQSNTEAFF.

This clone has only a few counts. The rearrangement links TRBV28 to TRBJ1-4; D remains unclear. From germline, CDR1 is MDHEN and CDR2 SYDVKM. V was shortened by 7 bases and J by 8 bases, with 8 bases between the two germline ends. This CDR3 is built from 11 residues. For the CDR3, the DNA is TGTGCCAGCATCTCGCGCGAAAAACTGTTTTTT. This translates into CASISREKLFF. The full variable domain, rest sourced from reference TRBV28 and TRBJ1-4, is DVKVTQSSRYLVKRTGEKVFLECVQDMDHENMFWYRQDPGLGLRLIYFSYDVKMKEKGDIPEGYSVSREKKERFSLILESASTNQTSMYLCASISREKLFFGSGTQLSVL.

This chain connects TRBV30 to TRBJ1-1; perhaps TRBD1 as D (5 bases). The V end lost 0 bases, the J end lost 8 bases, and 16 bases lay between the germline ends. CDR3 length equals 14 residues. Germline values: CDR1 GTSNPN, CDR2 SVGIG (reference sequence). The CDR3 spells CAWSVGRAQQEAFF. The CDR3 region has the DNA TGTGCCTGGAGTGTAGGCAGGGCCCAACAGGAAGCTTTCTTT. The variable domain in full, with the rest retrieved from reference TRBV30 and TRBJ1-1, is SQTIHQWPATLVQPVGSPLSLECTVEGTSNPNLYWYRQAAGRGLQLLFYSVGIGQISSEVPQNLSASRPQDRQFILSSKKLLLSDSGFYLCAWSVGRAQQEAFFGQGTRLTVV.

The chain has TRBV5-1 and TRBJ2-7; D possibly corresponds to TRBD2 (5 bases). V shed 0 bases and J shed 4 bases, with 8 bases lying between them. Germline CDR1 SGHRS, CDR2 YFSETQ. The CDR3 is made up of 13 amino acids. DNA of the CDR3: TGCGCCAGCAGCTTGGCCGGGATGTACGAGCAGTACTTC. It specifies CASSLAGMYEQYF.

This clone was counted a few times. The V and J genes are TRBV7-3 and TRBJ1-1, with TRBD1 matching 8 bases. Trimming at V came to 3 bases and at J to 3 bases, leaving 3 bases not matched to a gene. CDR3 length equals 14 residues. Germline CDR1 reads SGHTA; CDR2 reads FQGTGA. For the CDR3, the DNA is TGTGCCAGCAGCTTTCAGGGGGCGGACACTGAAGCTTTCTTT. The encoded protein is CASSFQGADTEAFF.

This chain uses TRBV29-1 with TRBJ1-4; D possibly corresponds to TRBD1 (5 bases). Trimming pared 7 bases from V and 1 base from J, leaving 10 bases between. The CDR3 loop spans 13 amino acids. Germline lookup yields CDR1 SQVTM and CDR2 ANQGSEA. CDR3 protein: CSARVETNEKLFF. The CDR3 DNA is TGCAGCGCCAGGGTGGAAACTAATGAAAAACTGTTTTTT.

This sequence joins TRBV19 and TRBJ2-2; 11 nucleotides line up with TRBD1. Germline V gene data show CDR1 as LNHDA and CDR2 as SQIVND (reference sequence). CDR3 length: 20 residues. Trimming at V came to 7 bases and at J to 4 bases, leaving 20 bases not matched to a gene. CDR3 amino acids: CASTNFRDRGGGVGTGELFF. CDR3 bases: TGTGCCAGTACCAATTTCCGGGACAGGGGGGGAGGGGTGGGCACCGGGGAGCTGTTTTTT. Filled out from reference TRBV19 and TRBJ2-2, the complete variable domain reads DGGITQSPKYLFRKEGQNVTLSCEQNLNHDAMYWYRQDPGQGLRLIYYSQIVNDFQKGDIAEGYSVSREKKESFPLTVTSAQKNPTAFYLCASTNFRDRGGGVGTGELFFGEGSRLTVL.

The CDR3 spells CASSPREWPQYF. CDR3 DNA sequence: TGTGCCAGCAGCCCTCGTGAATGGCCTCAGTACTTC. J is TRBJ2-7 and V is TRBV16; D is ambiguous. Germline assignment: CDR1 KGHSY and CDR2 FQNENV. The CDR3 is 12 residues long. V lost 4 bases and J lost 10, with 14 bases in between.

CDR3 sequence (DNA): TGTGCCAGCAGCTTAGCGAACGGGAGGGTCCTCTACGAGCAGTACTTC. Amino acid sequence: CASSLANGRVLYEQYF. The rearrangement joins TRBV7-9 to TRBJ2-7, with TRBD2 identical over 8 bases. CDR3 length: 16 residues. The junction had 7 bases not matched to a gene; V was cut back by 0 bases and J by 3 bases. Germline assignment: CDR1 SEHNR and CDR2 FQNEAQ (reference sequence).

This chain joins TRBV28 and TRBJ1-6, with 7 bases fitting TRBD1. The CDR3 runs to 14 residues. With V trimmed by 6 bases and J by 7 bases, 6 bases remained unmatched. CDR1 is MDHEN, CDR2 SYDVKM, per germline. The CDR3 DNA is TGTGCCAGCAGCTACAGGGGTAGGAATTCACCCCTCCACTTT. Amino acid sequence: CASSYRGRNSPLHF.